The 18 T cell receptor beta chains in this list originate from one sample, sequenced in a study of shared clonotypes between healthy human individuals (dated by TCRdb to 2018 to 2021). Receptors were amplified or captured by the immunoSEQ multiplex PCR assay. TCRdb retrieved this table from immuneACCESS and kept in-frame rearrangements only. Not all clones are present; in checked studies, unresolved V genes account for under half, and no reason is known for the remainder. Present in this sample are 550,000 to 700,000 clones, 60% to 75% of which were seen just once. More than 1.5% of the sample is in the top ten clones. Material: memory CD4+ T cells sorted from blood. The cell subset or site label of this sample denotes: CD45RA-negative fraction. The receptors shown here come from a woman aged 25 to 45 in good health.

The J gene is TRBJ1-3, the V gene TRBV4-1; D not resolved. This CDR3 is 17 amino acids long. V was trimmed by 0 bases and J by 0 bases, leaving 12 bases between them. The germline gives CDR1 MGHRA, CDR2 YSYEKL. CDR3 in DNA: TGCGCCAGCAGCCAAGACGGGCTCTCCTTCTCTGGAAACACCATATATTTT. Translation: CASSQDGLSFSGNTIYF.

The CDR3 DNA sequence: TGTGCCAGCAGTTACTCGGGGGACAGCATACAAGAGACCCAGTACTTC. Protein product: CASSYSGDSIQETQYF. The J gene is TRBJ2-5, the V gene TRBV6-5; 7 bases fit TRBD1. The CDR3 contains 16 residues. The V gene's germline CDR1 is MNHEY and CDR2 SVGAGI. Germline trimming cut 0 bases from V and 2 bases from J; bases unmatched to any gene: 6.

This clone was detected only once. The gene calls are TRBV7-8 and TRBJ2-7; no definite D call. Trimming pared 2 bases from V and 4 bases from J, leaving 6 bases between. This CDR3 has 12 amino acids. CDR1 is SGHVS, CDR2 FQNEAQ, per germline. The CDR3 sequence is CASSLSSYEQYF. The CDR3 bases are TGTGCCAGCAGCTTAAGTTCTTACGAGCAGTACTTC.

This chain links TRBV9 with TRBJ2-7; D gene unclear. The CDR3 has 15 amino acids. V was trimmed by 4 bases and J by 0 bases, leaving 14 bases between them. CDR1 is SGDLS and CDR2 is YYNGEE in the germline V gene. CDR3: CASSPSTVSSYEQYF. The DNA of the CDR3 is TGTGCCAGCAGCCCCTCGACTGTCAGCTCCTACGAGCAGTACTTC.

The rearrangement links TRBV7-9 to TRBJ2-7, with unresolved D. The V gene lost 10 bases and the J gene lost 2 bases, with 15 bases spanning the gap. The CDR3 is 13 amino acids. The germline CDR1 and CDR2 sequences are SEHNR and FQNEAQ (reference sequence). The CDR3 DNA reads as TGTGCCACCGATCGGACGGTTCCCTACGAGCAGTACTTC. Translated, it gives CATDRTVPYEQYF.

J is TRBJ2-7 and V is TRBV28, with 9 positions matching TRBD1. V lost 7 bases to trimming and J lost 12 bases; unmatched junction nucleotides: 19. The CDR3 totals 15 residues. Per the germline V gene, CDR1 is MDHEN and CDR2 is SYDVKM. CDR3 residues: CASKGHRGPYRVRYF. As DNA, the CDR3 is TGTGCCAGCAAGGGACACAGGGGGCCTTACCGCGTTCGGTACTTC.

The V and J genes are TRBV6-6 and TRBJ2-5, with a possible D match to TRBD2 (6 bases). CDR1 is MNHNY and CDR2 is SVGAGI in the germline V gene (reference sequence). The CDR3 consists of 14 residues. V lost 5 bases to trimming and J lost 2 bases, with 12 bases between them. Written as DNA, the CDR3 is TGTGCCAGCAGTCGGGGACTGGCACAAGAGACCCAGTACTTC. It specifies CASSRGLAQETQYF.

This chain uses TRBV28 with TRBJ2-7; D call uncertain. The germline CDR1 and CDR2 sequences are MDHEN and SYDVKM. Trimming pared 7 bases from V and 0 bases from J, leaving 13 bases between. This CDR3 comprises 14 residues. CDR3 coding DNA: TGTGCCAGCACCTCAGGTGGCAGCTCCTACGAGCAGTACTTC. Its translation: CASTSGGSSYEQYF.

This chain links TRBV28 with TRBJ1-3; TRBD1 aligns across 9 bases. With 5 bases clipped from V and 3 bases from J, the junction kept 5 bases outside the gene matches. Germline CDR1 is MDHEN and CDR2 is SYDVKM. The CDR3 is made up of 15 amino acids. The CDR3 sequence: CASSKQGARGNTIYF. The DNA of the CDR3 is TGTGCCAGCAGTAAACAGGGGGCTCGTGGAAACACCATATATTTT.

This clone was detected only a few times. The CDR3 reads CASARQLHNEQFF. The CDR3 bases are TGTGCCAGCGCCCGGCAGCTGCACAATGAGCAGTTCTTC. This chain links TRBV6-5 with TRBJ2-1; D unclear. V was pared by 8 bases and J by 5 bases, with 13 bases between. Looked up from germline, CDR1 is MNHEY and CDR2 is SVGAGI. The CDR3 is 13 residues long.

This chain links TRBV5-1 with TRBJ1-1; D not certain. Trimming stripped 1 base from V and 10 bases from J, with 23 bases between. The CDR3 contains 16 residues. Looked up from germline, CDR1 is SGHRS and CDR2 is YFSETQ. The CDR3 region is CASSLIGRPGDLGAFF. The CDR3 nucleotides are TGCGCCAGCAGCTTGATCGGACGGCCGGGAGATCTCGGAGCTTTCTTT.

For the CDR3, the DNA is TGTGCCAGCAAAGGACTCGTAGTCACCGGGGAGCTGTTTTTT. This sequence encodes CASKGLVVTGELFF. The rearrangement uses TRBV2 and TRBJ2-2; a weak D match, TRBD2 (5 bases). The length of the CDR3 is 14 residues. Germline V lookup: CDR1 SNHLY, CDR2 FYNNEI. Trimming pared 7 bases from V and 4 bases from J, leaving 13 bases between.

The V and J genes are TRBV28 and TRBJ2-7; 11 bases fit TRBD1. Germline V gives CDR1 MDHEN, CDR2 SYDVKM. The trim removed 7 bases at V and 3 bases at J, leaving 11 bases unmatched. CDR3 size: 16 residues. CDR3 nucleotides: TGTGCCAGCATCCCCCCCCCGGGACAGGGGGACTACGAGCAGTACTTC. It specifies CASIPPPGQGDYEQYF.

The gene calls are TRBV29-1 and TRBJ2-1, with TRBD2 as a possible D gene (5 bases). The germline CDR1 and CDR2 sequences are SQVTM and ANQGSEA. This CDR3 contains 15 residues. V was shortened by 3 bases and J by 0 bases, with 12 bases between the two germline ends. The CDR3 reads CSVEEERSSYNEQFF. The DNA for the CDR3 is TGCAGCGTTGAGGAGGAGCGGAGCTCCTACAATGAGCAGTTCTTC.

This chain uses TRBV5-4 with TRBJ2-7; 7 positions agree with TRBD2. Germline V gene data show CDR1 as SGHNT and CDR2 as YYREEE (reference sequence). The CDR3 runs 15 residues. V lost 0 bases and J lost 5; bases outside the gene matches: 8. CDR3 bases: TGTGCCAGCAGCTTGGCAATGGGGACTACAAACGAGCAGTACTTC. The encoded protein is CASSLAMGTTNEQYF.

The gene calls are TRBV6-6 and TRBJ2-7, with TRBD1 matching 8 bases. The J segment lost 3 bases and the V segment lost 7 bases, leaving 8 bases of the junction unmatched. CDR1 and CDR2 from the germline V gene are MNHNY and SVGAGI (reference sequence). The CDR3 covers 14 residues. CDR3 protein: CASTTGTGLYEQYF. The DNA of the CDR3 is TGTGCCAGCACTACCGGGACAGGCCTCTACGAGCAGTACTTC.

In this sample, this clone turned up a few times. V is TRBV9 and J is TRBJ1-3; the D gene is possibly TRBD1 (5 bases). The V end lost 4 bases, the J end lost 0 bases, and 20 bases lay between the germline ends. The CDR3 is made up of 18 amino acids. The V gene's germline CDR1 is SGDLS and CDR2 YYNGEE. The DNA for the CDR3 is TGTGCCAGCAGCCTCCCCACCGGGACTGCGTTCTCTGGAAACACCATATATTTT. Translating it yields CASSLPTGTAFSGNTIYF.

V usage is TRBV19 and J usage is TRBJ1-4; 8 positions agree with TRBD1. Germline assignment: CDR1 LNHDA and CDR2 SQIVND (reference sequence). This CDR3 comprises 14 residues. V dropped 4 bases and J dropped 8; count of bases not matched to a gene: 6. CDR3 bases: TGTGCCAGTAGTAGAGGACAGGGTGGCGAAAAACTGTTTTTT. This translates into CASSRGQGGEKLFF.